This T cell receptor (beta chain) is from a study of T-cell memory formation after mild COVID-19. Points from the study as a whole: Those CD4+ clones that contracted were mainly in CM and EM (CD8+ ones in EMRA).

This clonotype was detected only a few times. The antigen remains undetermined. TCRdb re-derived calls from the 5' RACE reads in MiXCR, one entry per CDR3 protein. Of almost 550,000 distinct CDR3 sequences in the sample, around 20% were seen once. Germline loops: CDR1 SGHRS, CDR2 YFSETQ. The CDR3 consists of 16 residues. V was trimmed by 4 bases and J by 2 bases, leaving 19 bases between them. This chain links TRBV5-1 with TRBJ2-7, with D perhaps TRBD1 (6 bases). The clonotype was recovered from an adult woman who had mild COVID-19 (a few samples of this study predate the infection). Cell type and time point are not known. Sequenced input: PBMCs or a T cell subset sorted from them (not recorded which). CDR3 DNA: TGCGCCAGCAGCCCCGGGTGGGGGACAAAGACCTACGAGCAGTACTTC. Its protein is CASSPGWGTKTYEQYF. The entire variable domain, with the rest obtained from reference TRBV5-1 and TRBJ2-7, is as follows: KAGVTQTPRYLIKTRGQQVTLSCSPISGHRSVSWYQQTPGQGLQFLFEYFSETQRNKGNFPGRFSGRQFSNSRSEMNVSTLELGDSALYLCASSPGWGTKTYEQYFGPGTRLTVT.